This TCR beta chain came from a study of OX40 agonist ivuxolimab in advanced cancers. The method was immunoSEQ multiplex PCR; TCRdb's version includes in-frame clones alone and lacks a portion of them. The data contain about 35,000 clones, around 80% of them seen just once; the ten biggest clones take up around 18%. This clone has just a few counts. This CDR3 contains 15 residues. Looked up from germline, CDR1 is SGHRS and CDR2 is YFSETQ. Trimming pared 0 bases from V and 8 bases from J, leaving 17 bases between. The sequencing used CD4+ or CD8+ T cells sorted from blood, collected in a trial of the OX40 agonist ivuxolimab. This sequence joins TRBV5-1 and TRBJ1-2, with D possibly matching TRBD1 (6 bases). This sequence originates from an adult with an advanced solid tumor such as melanoma, head and neck, liver or kidney cancer. CDR3 amino acids: CASSLAGDNPLGYTF. CDR3 sequence (DNA): TGCGCCAGCAGCTTGGCCGGGGACAATCCATTAGGCTACACCTTC.